This T cell receptor (beta chain) came from a study of blood T cell repertoires in COVID-19 (dated by TCRdb to about 2020). General notes on the study: Collaborator samples came from the United States, Italy and Spain and covered acute and convalescent phases of COVID-19. The repertoires were released in a freely available public database meant as a resource for research on the immune response to SARS-CoV-2. The dataset comprised deeply sampled blood TCRbeta repertoires from subjects exposed to, actively infected with, or recovered from COVID-19. Nearly every sample came with metadata listing a de-identified subject ID, COVID-19 status, age in years and sex. Where available, HLA class I and class II types were taken from metadata supplied by the sample provider and were not determined by assay-based typing. The material from the prospective study consisted of cDNA or gDNA derived from T cells, B-cell-depleted T cells, or PBMCs. Samples came from the ongoing ImmuneRACE study (first 160 participants) plus 1,254 subjects from 6 global collaborators. Here is what the overall study found, with its caveats: How much clinical and demographic metadata was included differed by source and by participant, and the metadata was provided uncurated.

On this clone: It lacks a known antigen. No per-base quality is available; no much larger clone lies one base away.

In Seattle, one collaborating source enrolled patients while the infection was active and tracked those patients longitudinally over the course of disease. The collaborating institutions used their own protocols to collect whole blood in K2EDTA tubes. For TCRbeta analysis, collaborators shipped samples in one of three forms: frozen whole blood, isolated PBMCs, or DNA extracted from either of those sample types. Based on the germline V gene, the CDR1 and CDR2 sequences are WSHSY and SAAADI. The CDR3 goes from the cysteine to the phenylalanine over 13 residues. CDR3 DNA only is kept here, 39 bases in frame from base 1. V has 6 bases trimmed and J has 5 bases trimmed; junction bases matching no gene number 2. The immunoSEQ Assay, a bias-controlled multiplex PCR, was used to amplify TCRbeta CDR3 regions from genomic DNA. The study's own analysis went as follows. The number of nucleated cells in each sample was estimated from the amplification of reference gene primers within the assay. To quantify the absolute abundance of each unique TCRbeta CDR3 rearrangement, sequence reads were collapsed and filtered. For each sample, productive Simpson clonality was calculated by taking the square root of Simpson's diversity index across productive rearrangements. TCRdb limited this immuneACCESS table to in-frame rearrangements with V and J called. A share of clones is missing; checked studies link under half to unresolved V genes, and the rest is unexplained. That table supplies the V and J calls and clone size; D and trimming were determined from the DNA. The sample table shows about 24,000 clones, and roughly nine tenths are seen once. The ten largest clonotypes hold roughly a quarter of the sample.

The sequencing input was peripheral blood. This receptor was identified in a man between 65 and 85 years old with COVID-19, enrolled during active disease. The chain employs TRBV10-2 and TRBJ1-5; TRBD1 lines up with 9 middle nucleotides. Read as DNA, the sequence is TGCGCCAGCAGGGGACAGGGCTATCAGCCCCAGCATTTT. This translates into CASRGQGYQPQHF.